The entry that follows covers one TCR beta chain sequence. The CDR3 length is 16 residues. After removal of 4 bases from V and 5 bases from J, the junction contained 11 bases not matched to a gene. Germline V gene data show CDR1 as LGHDT and CDR2 as YNNKEL (reference sequence). Clones were read by immunoSEQ multiplex PCR, and TCRdb kept only the in-frame ones, dropping some. The table records 300,000 to 450,000 clones, about 88% of them present only once. This entry belongs to a study of blood T cell repertoires in COVID-19. This clonotype was obtained from a woman between 18 and 29 years old who had recovered from COVID-19. Sequences were obtained from PBMCs or T cells enriched from blood (not recorded which). The rearrangement uses TRBV3-1 (or the pseudogene TRBV3-2) and TRBJ2-4; 7 nucleotides align to TRBD2. The CDR3 sequence is CASSPLTTSLQNIQYF. CDR3 in DNA: TGTGCCAGCAGCCCACTGACGACTAGCCTCCAAAACATTCAGTACTTC.